The 25 T cell receptor beta chains reported below all come from one sample, sequenced in a study of T cells after yellow fever vaccination (dated by TCRdb to the late 2010s). To prepare the library, 5' RACE was applied. TCRdb names Illumina NovaSeq 6000 as the instrument used. TCRdb trimmed public reads at Q25 via fastp, called clones via MiXCR and kept in-frame beta chains. Entries that share a CDR3 protein sequence are merged under the most common genes and DNA. The sample table records approximately 160,000 distinct CDR3 sequences; around 9.7% of these occur just once. The leading ten clones occupy 35% to 40% of the sample. Explained via the paper, the treatment or condition label denotes: live attenuated yellow fever vaccine strain. The starting material was CD8+ T cells sorted from PBMCs, obtained 45 days after the yellow fever booster vaccination. The receptors here all came from a man in his late teens or twenties who received the YFV17D yellow fever vaccine.

This clonotype was counted many times. The chain employs TRBV4-3 and TRBJ2-2; no firm D call. Germline lookup yields CDR1 LGHNA and CDR2 YSLEER. Trimming left V 4 bases short and J 0 bases short, with 12 bases between. This CDR3 is 16 amino acids long. CDR3 in amino acids: CASSPLSETNTGELFF. The DNA of the CDR3 is TGCGCCAGCAGCCCCCTTTCGGAAACGAACACCGGGGAGCTGTTTTTT.

The CDR3 reads CASSPPVAGPGNTIYF. The DNA for the CDR3 is TGTGCCAGCAGCCCCCCGGTAGCCGGGCCTGGAAACACCATATATTTT. The rearrangement links TRBV7-9 to TRBJ1-3; unclear D gene. Trimming left V 5 bases short and J 2 bases short, with 16 bases between. Per the germline V gene, CDR1 is SEHNR and CDR2 is FQNEAQ (reference sequence). The CDR3 extends over 16 amino acids.

This chain uses TRBV28 with TRBJ1-2, with TRBD1 matching over 8 bases. Germline CDR1 is MDHEN and CDR2 is SYDVKM. With 8 bases clipped from V and 8 bases from J, the junction kept 10 bases outside the gene matches. This CDR3 contains 13 residues. The DNA of the CDR3 is TGTGCCAGCCTCCCTTTCAGGGGGCAGGGCTACACCTTC. As protein: CASLPFRGQGYTF.

The rearrangement links TRBV7-9 to TRBJ2-2; D is perhaps TRBD1 (6 bases). The CDR3 has 15 amino acids. Germline CDR1 and CDR2: SEHNR and FQNEAQ (reference sequence). V dropped 8 bases and J dropped 5 bases, with 18 bases sitting between them. CDR3: CASYLTGFQTGELFF. DNA for the CDR3: TGTGCCAGCTACCTTACAGGGTTTCAGACCGGGGAGCTGTTTTTT.

This sequence joins TRBV5-1 and TRBJ1-4; 7 bases align to TRBD1. The trim removed 4 bases at V and 2 bases at J, leaving 2 bases unmatched. CDR1 and CDR2 from the germline V gene are SGHRS and YFSETQ. This CDR3 spans 14 amino acids. Here the CDR3 DNA reads TGCGCCAGCAGCGTGGACAGGACTAATGAAAAACTGTTTTTT. Its translation: CASSVDRTNEKLFF.

V and J are TRBV5-1 and TRBJ2-6; TRBD1 matches 7 bases. The germline CDR1 and CDR2 sequences are SGHRS and YFSETQ. Trimming removed 4 bases from V and 0 bases from J; junction bases left unmatched: 13. The CDR3 contains 19 residues. The CDR3 DNA reads TGCGCCAGCAGCACGCCCTGGACAGGCCAAAGCTCTGGGGCCAACGTCCTGACTTTC. Translation gives CASSTPWTGQSSGANVLTF. Drawing the rest from reference TRBV5-1 and TRBJ2-6, the complete variable domain is KAGVTQTPRYLIKTRGQQVTLSCSPISGHRSVSWYQQTPGQGLQFLFEYFSETQRNKGNFPGRFSGRQFSNSRSEMNVSTLELGDSALYLCASSTPWTGQSSGANVLTFGAGSRLTVL.

The chain employs TRBV4-3 and TRBJ2-5, with 10 bases lining up with TRBD2. Germline CDR1 and CDR2: LGHNA and YSLEER. V was clipped by 1 base and J by 3 bases; unmatched bases: 2. This CDR3 has 15 residues. The DNA for the CDR3 is TGCGCCAGCAGCCAAGGTCTAGCGGGAGAAGAGACCCAGTACTTC. Translation: CASSQGLAGEETQYF.

V usage is TRBV6-6 and J usage is TRBJ2-1, with D unresolved. V was shortened by 0 bases and J by 3 bases, with 6 bases between the two germline ends. The CDR3 spans 14 residues. Germline V CDR1 and CDR2: MNHNY, SVGAGI (reference sequence). The CDR3 bases are TGTGCCAGCAGTTACTCCACGAGCTACAATGAGCAGTTCTTC. Its protein is CASSYSTSYNEQFF.

This clonotype has just a few counts. The DNA for the CDR3 is TGTGCCAGCACCCGAACCCCGGGGACAGGGTCCTCCTACGAGCAGTACGTC. It is translated as CASTRTPGTGSSYEQYV. The J gene is TRBJ2-7, the V gene TRBV5-5; TRBD1 matches at 9 bases. This CDR3 has 17 residues. J gave up 0 bases and V 6 bases, and 13 bases lay outside the gene matches. Germline assignment: CDR1 SGHKS and CDR2 YYEKEE (reference sequence).

This chain uses TRBV27 with TRBJ1-5, with unresolved D. V was trimmed by 1 base and J by 6 bases, leaving 7 bases between them. Germline CDR1 and CDR2: MNHEY and SMNVEV (reference sequence). The CDR3 has 13 residues. The CDR3: CASSLYYRQPQHF. The CDR3 nucleotides are TGTGCCAGCAGTTTATATTACCGTCAGCCCCAGCATTTT.

This chain connects TRBV6-6 to TRBJ1-5; D is unresolved. This CDR3 contains 14 residues. The V and J ends lost 8 bases and 0 bases respectively, with 11 bases between them. CDR1 MNHNY and CDR2 SVGAGI come from the germline V gene (reference sequence). CDR3 nucleotides: TGTGCCAGCGGACCCTCGGATAGCAATCAGCCCCAGCATTTT. Translation gives CASGPSDSNQPQHF.

This chain joins TRBV5-5 and TRBJ1-1, with D possibly TRBD1 on 6 matching bases. This CDR3 has 12 amino acids. With 7 bases removed from V and 8 bases from J, the gap between germline ends came to 15 bases. CDR1 is SGHKS, CDR2 YYEKEE, per germline (reference sequence). The DNA of the CDR3 is TGTGCCAGCGGCCGTGGGGGGGCCGAAGCTTTCTTT. Translating gives CASGRGGAEAFF.

The V and J genes are TRBV5-1 and TRBJ1-5; D gene uncertain. The CDR3 consists of 16 residues. The germline V gene encodes CDR1 SGHRS and CDR2 YFSETQ. V was pared by 4 bases and J by 3 bases, with 17 bases between. For the CDR3, the DNA is TGCGCCAGCAGCAGCTTGCATGGGCAGTTCAATCAGCCCCAGCATTTT. This gives the protein CASSSLHGQFNQPQHF.

As DNA, the CDR3 is TGTGCCAGCAGCTTAGGGGGGGCGGAGACCCAGTACTTC. Its protein is CASSLGGAETQYF. V is TRBV11-2 and J is TRBJ2-5; D is tentatively TRBD1 or TRBD2 (6 bases each). The CDR3 contains 13 residues. Trimming took 1 base from V and 5 from J, leaving 8 bases between them. The germline CDR1 and CDR2 sequences are SGHAT and FQNNGV. Based on the CDR3 plus reference TRBV11-2 and TRBJ2-5, the full variable domain is EAGVAQSPRYKIIEKRQSVAFWCNPISGHATLYWYQQILGQGPKLLIQFQNNGVVDDSQLPKDRFSAERLKGVDSTLKIQPAKLEDSAVYLCASSLGGAETQYFGPGTRLLVL.

J is TRBJ2-1 and V is TRBV4-1, with D perhaps matching TRBD2 (7 bases). The CDR3 length is 16 residues. Germline-derived CDR1 and CDR2 are MGHRA and YSYEKL. The V end lost 5 bases, the J end lost 4 bases, and 18 bases lay between the germline ends. CDR3 region: CASSERKGGAYNEQFF. For the CDR3, the DNA is TGCGCCAGCAGCGAAAGGAAGGGGGGGGCATACAATGAGCAGTTCTTC.

J is TRBJ2-3 and V is TRBV7-9; D may be TRBD1 (6 bases). CDR3 length equals 16 residues. CDR1 SEHNR and CDR2 FQNEAQ come from the germline V gene (reference sequence). Trimming shortened V by 4 bases and J by 3 bases, and 17 bases separated the two germline ends. The CDR3 reads CASSYIQQGWTDTQYF. CDR3 in DNA: TGTGCCAGCAGCTATATCCAACAGGGTTGGACAGATACGCAGTATTTT.

This clonotype was detected once. The chain joins TRBV10-3 to TRBJ2-5; D might be TRBD1 or TRBD2, each matching 5 bases. The V end was cut by 10 bases, the J end by 0 bases, with 18 bases between. The CDR3 runs 15 residues. Germline CDR1 ENHRY, CDR2 SYGVKD. The CDR3 DNA reads TGTGCCAGTAACCTCCGGGACGGGTACCAAGAGACCCAGTACTTC. Protein: CASNLRDGYQETQYF.

This clonotype was observed a few times. The chain carries TRBV4-1 and TRBJ2-1, with D possibly called TRBD1 or TRBD2 (5 bases each). CDR1 and CDR2 (germline): MGHRA, YSYEKL. CDR3 size: 15 residues. The ends were cut back, 0 bases at V and 2 bases at J, with 8 bases in the middle. DNA of the CDR3: TGCGCCAGCAGCCAAGACAGGGACCCCTACAATGAGCAGTTCTTC. It yields the protein CASSQDRDPYNEQFF.

V gene TRBV4-3 combines with J gene TRBJ2-3; 7 bases align to TRBD2. The CDR3 has 13 amino acids. The germline V gene has CDR1 LGHNA and CDR2 YSLEER. With V trimmed by 4 bases and J by 8 bases, 6 bases remained unmatched. This chain's CDR3 is CASSPKWEGTQYF. The CDR3 bases are TGCGCCAGCAGCCCTAAATGGGAGGGTACGCAGTATTTT.

The CDR3 reads CASSDGTEYNSPLHF. CDR3 DNA sequence: TGCGCCAGCAGCGATGGGACAGAGTATAATTCACCCCTCCACTTT. The rearrangement uses TRBV4-1 and TRBJ1-6, with 7 bases that match TRBD1. The CDR3 is 15 residues long. CDR1 is MGHRA, CDR2 YSYEKL, per germline. V trimming: 5 bases; J trimming: 4 bases; junction bases outside the gene matches: 5.

Many counts were recorded for this clonotype. The V call is TRBV4-1, the J call TRBJ1-3, with a weak D call TRBD1 (5 bases). Germline V gene data show CDR1 as MGHRA and CDR2 as YSYEKL. This CDR3 region has 17 residues. V shed 1 base and J shed 0 bases, with 13 bases lying between them. This CDR3 reads CASSQAAWGVSGNTIYF. In DNA form, the CDR3 reads TGCGCCAGCAGCCAAGCAGCCTGGGGGGTCTCTGGAAACACCATATATTTT.

The genes are TRBV6-5 and TRBJ2-1; D gene uncertain. The CDR3 runs 17 residues. Germline V gene sequence: CDR1 MNHEY, CDR2 SVGAGI. The V end was cut by 2 bases, the J end by 0 bases, with 14 bases between. The CDR3 coding sequence is TGTGCCAGCAGTTACATGGGGTACCGTAGCTCCTACAATGAGCAGTTCTTC. The encoded protein is CASSYMGYRSSYNEQFF.

This clonotype was seen more than once but under ten times. This rearrangement joins TRBV27 to TRBJ1-1; D is unresolved. The CDR3 is made up of 13 amino acids. In germline, CDR1 is MNHEY, CDR2 SMNVEV (reference sequence). V was cut by 0 bases and J by 4 bases, with 6 bases left in between. The CDR3 protein is CASSLSLITEAFF. The DNA for the CDR3 is TGTGCCAGCAGTTTATCGTTAATCACTGAAGCTTTCTTT.

The table lists this clonotype with a few counts. The CDR3 spells CASSPPTEADTQYF. For the CDR3, the DNA is TGTGCCAGCAGCCCGCCTACAGAGGCAGATACGCAGTATTTT. The gene calls are TRBV7-2 and TRBJ2-3; unclear D gene. The CDR3 runs 14 residues. Trimming took 5 bases from V and 4 from J, leaving 13 bases between them. Per germline, CDR1 SGHTA and CDR2 FQGNSA.

In this sample, this clonotype turned up a few times. The rearrangement links TRBV5-5 to TRBJ2-7; possibly TRBD1 for D (6 bases). The germline CDR1 and CDR2 sequences are SGHKS and YYEKEE (reference sequence). CDR3 length equals 13 residues. The ends were cut back, 2 bases at V and 5 bases at J, with 11 bases in the middle. The DNA of the CDR3 is TGTGCCAGCAGCTTTGGGGGCCCCCACGAGCAGTACTTC. Encoded protein: CASSFGGPHEQYF.